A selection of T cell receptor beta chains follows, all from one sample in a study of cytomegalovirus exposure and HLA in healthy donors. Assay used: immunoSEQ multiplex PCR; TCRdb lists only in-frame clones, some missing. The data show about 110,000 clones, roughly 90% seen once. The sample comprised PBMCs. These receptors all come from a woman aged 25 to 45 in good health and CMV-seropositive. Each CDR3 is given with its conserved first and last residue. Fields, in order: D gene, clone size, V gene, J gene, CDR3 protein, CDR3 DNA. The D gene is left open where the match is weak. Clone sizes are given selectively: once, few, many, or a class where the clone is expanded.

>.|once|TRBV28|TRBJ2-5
CASSLVGMEGTQYF
TGTGCCAGCAGTTTAGTGGGCATGGAAGGGACCCAGTACTTC
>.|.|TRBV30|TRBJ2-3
CAWNGGTTDTQYF
TGTGCCTGGAACGGGGGAACCACAGATACGCAGTATTTT
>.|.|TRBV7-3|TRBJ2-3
CASSQNTDTQYF
TGTGCCAGCAGCCAGAACACAGATACGCAGTATTTT
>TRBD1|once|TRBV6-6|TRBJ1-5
CASRATGGGGNQPQHF
TGTGCCAGCAGGGCGACAGGGGGCGGCGGCAATCAGCCCCAGCATTTT
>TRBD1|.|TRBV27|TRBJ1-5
CASSFNRGLAQHF
TGTGCCAGCAGCTTTAACAGGGGGCTGGCCCAGCATTTT
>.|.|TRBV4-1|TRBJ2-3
CASSRVLSQVSTDTQYF
TGCGCCAGCAGCCGAGTTCTCAGTCAGGTTAGCACAGATACGCAGTATTTT
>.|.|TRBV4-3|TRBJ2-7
CASSQVVQTIYEQYF
TGCGCCAGCAGCCAAGTCGTCCAGACTATCTACGAGCAGTACTTC
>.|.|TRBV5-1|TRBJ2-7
CASSPDPRHRTYEQYF
TGCGCCAGCAGCCCCGACCCGAGACATCGTACTTACGAGCAGTACTTC
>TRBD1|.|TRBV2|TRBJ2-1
CASKPGQGGGEQFF
TGTGCCAGCAAACCGGGACAGGGGGGCGGTGAGCAGTTCTTC
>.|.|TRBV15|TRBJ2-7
CATSRDRVQGPYEQYF
TGTGCCACCAGCAGAGATCGGGTACAGGGTCCCTACGAGCAGTACTTC
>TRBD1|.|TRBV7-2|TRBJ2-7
CASSLVSTTTGKGYEQYF
TGTGCCAGCAGCTTAGTCTCTACTACGACAGGGAAGGGCTACGAGCAGTACTTC
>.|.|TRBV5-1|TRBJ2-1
CASSFWRGNEQFF
TGCGCCAGCAGCTTCTGGCGGGGCAATGAGCAGTTCTTC
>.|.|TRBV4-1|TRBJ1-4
CASSRLQGVDEKLFF
TGCGCCAGCAGCCGACTACAGGGAGTTGATGAAAAACTGTTTTTT
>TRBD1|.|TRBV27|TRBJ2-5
CASSPRTGRETQYF
TGTGCCAGCAGTCCTCGGACAGGGAGGGAGACCCAGTACTTC
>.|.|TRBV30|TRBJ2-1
CACPTGRYEQFF
TGTGCCTGCCCGACAGGGAGGTATGAGCAGTTCTTC
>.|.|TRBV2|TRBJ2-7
CASSKGGTVSEQYF
TGTGCCAGCAGCAAGGGCGGGACAGTCTCCGAGCAGTACTTC
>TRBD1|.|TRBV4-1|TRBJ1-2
CASSHDRGVYGYTF
TGCGCCAGCAGCCACGACAGGGGGGTCTATGGCTACACCTTC
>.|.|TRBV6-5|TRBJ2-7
CASSSPRVGEQYF
TGTGCCAGCAGTTCTCCGAGGGTAGGCGAGCAGTACTTC
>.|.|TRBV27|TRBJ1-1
CASGPFDLNTEAFF
TGTGCCAGCGGCCCGTTCGATTTGAACACTGAAGCTTTCTTT
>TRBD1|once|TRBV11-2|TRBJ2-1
CASSPSTHRGWFF
TGTGCCAGCAGCCCCAGCACCCACAGGGGTTGGTTCTTC
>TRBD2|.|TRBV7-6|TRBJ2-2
CASSLDTSGGSNTGELFF
TGTGCCAGCAGCTTAGATACTAGCGGGGGCTCGAACACCGGGGAGCTGTTTTTT
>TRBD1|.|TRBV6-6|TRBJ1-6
CASSPPGQVASPLHF
TGTGCCAGCAGTCCTCCCGGACAGGTTGCTTCACCCCTCCACTTT
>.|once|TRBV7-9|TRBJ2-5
CASSHDRVRRGTQYF
TGTGCCAGCAGCCACGACAGGGTTCGGAGGGGGACCCAGTACTTC
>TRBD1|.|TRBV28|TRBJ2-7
CASSIGTGTDEQYF
TGTGCCAGCAGCATCGGGACAGGGACGGACGAGCAGTACTTC
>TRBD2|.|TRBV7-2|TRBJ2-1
CASSLLWTSNNEQFF
TGTGCCAGCAGCTTATTGTGGACTAGCAACAATGAGCAGTTCTTC
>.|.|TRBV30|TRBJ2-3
CAWKASRTSTDTQYF
TGTGCCTGGAAGGCTAGCAGGACTAGCACAGATACGCAGTATTTT
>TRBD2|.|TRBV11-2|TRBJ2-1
CASSSLAGVRGEQFF
TGTGCCAGCAGCTCACTAGCGGGAGTTCGTGGTGAGCAGTTCTTC
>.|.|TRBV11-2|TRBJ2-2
CASSSLRDTGELFF
TGTGCCAGCAGCTCACTCCGGGACACCGGGGAGCTGTTTTTT
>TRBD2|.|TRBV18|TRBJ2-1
CASSPPSSGASYNEQFF
TGTGCCAGCTCACCACCGTCTAGCGGGGCCTCCTACAATGAGCAGTTCTTC
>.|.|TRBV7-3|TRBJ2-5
CASSRRVQETQYF
TGTGCCAGCAGCCGGAGGGTGCAAGAGACCCAGTACTTC
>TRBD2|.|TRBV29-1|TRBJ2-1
CSVEGTGTSDYNEQFF
TGCAGCGTTGAAGGGACCGGGACTAGCGACTACAATGAGCAGTTCTTC
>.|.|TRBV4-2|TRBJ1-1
CASSPQGRGTHTEAFF
TGTGCCAGCAGCCCCCAGGGGAGGGGGACTCACACTGAAGCTTTCTTT
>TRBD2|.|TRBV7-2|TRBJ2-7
CASSLDGGVKEQYF
TGTGCCAGCAGCTTAGATGGGGGGGTTAAGGAGCAGTACTTC
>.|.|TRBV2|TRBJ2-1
CASSELRANEQFF
TGTGCCAGCAGTGAACTCCGAGCCAATGAGCAGTTCTTC
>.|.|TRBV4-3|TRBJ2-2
CASSQDLGRVETGELFF
TGCGCCAGCAGCCAAGATCTGGGCAGGGTTGAGACCGGGGAGCTGTTTTTT
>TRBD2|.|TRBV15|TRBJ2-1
CATSRDSLLAGYNEQFF
TGTGCCACCAGCAGAGATTCACTGCTAGCGGGTTACAATGAGCAGTTCTTC
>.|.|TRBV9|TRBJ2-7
CASSAGKGTSYEQYF
TGTGCCAGCAGCGCAGGGAAGGGAACCTCCTACGAGCAGTACTTC
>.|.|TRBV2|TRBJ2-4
CASRGLVKNIQYF
TGTGCCAGCAGGGGGCTTGTCAAAAACATTCAGTACTTC
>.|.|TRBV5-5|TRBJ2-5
CASSLRETASQYF
TGTGCCAGCAGCTTGAGGGAGACCGCAAGCCAGTACTTC